This TCR beta chain was sequenced in a study of human T cells and chemical hapten exposure. Overall study results and limits: Since the donors had alopecia, their immune response may not be the same as that of healthy people.

MiXCR, run by TCRdb on the RACE reads, gives a single entry per CDR3 protein. The sample has fewer than 95,000 distinct CDR3 sequences, roughly 10% seen once. The CDR3 consists of 15 residues. The J segment lost 1 base and the V segment lost 0 bases, leaving 2 bases of the junction unmatched. Germline CDR1 LNHNV, CDR2 YYDKDF (reference sequence). As concerns this clonotype: Its target is not known.

Time point noted: patch test 1, 2 weeks after DPC sensitization. This sample's treatment: therapeutic diphenylcyclopropenone sensitization with weekly scalp DPC. This TCR was sampled from a man aged 40-49 years with alopecia areata. Some clones in this sample may be carry-over from other donors' samples. The J gene is TRBJ2-5, the V gene TRBV15, with 7 bases aligning to TRBD2. Sequenced material: whole blood, taken in connection with sensitization to the hapten diphenylcyclopropenone (DPC). CDR3 sequence (DNA): TGTGCCACCAGCAGAGATTCTAGCGGCCAAGAGACCCAGTACTTC. Translation: CATSRDSSGQETQYF.